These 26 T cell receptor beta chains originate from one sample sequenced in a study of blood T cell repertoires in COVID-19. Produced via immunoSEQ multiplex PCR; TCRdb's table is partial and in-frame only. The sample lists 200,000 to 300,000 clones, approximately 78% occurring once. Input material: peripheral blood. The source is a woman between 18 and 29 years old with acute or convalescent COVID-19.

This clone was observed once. The chain's CDR3 is CASRQDSSYEQYF. The CDR3 DNA follows: TGTGCCAGCAGACAGGACAGCTCCTACGAGCAGTACTTC. V gene TRBV12-3 or TRBV12-4 combines with J gene TRBJ2-7; the D gene is possibly TRBD1 (6 bases). Trimming shortened V by 6 bases and J by 0 bases, and 9 bases separated the two germline ends. The CDR3 covers 13 residues.

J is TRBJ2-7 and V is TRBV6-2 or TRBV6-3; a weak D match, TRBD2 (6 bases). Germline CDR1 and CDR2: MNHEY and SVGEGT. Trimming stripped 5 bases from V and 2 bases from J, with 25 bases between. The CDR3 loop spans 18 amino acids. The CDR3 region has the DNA TGTGCCAGCAGTCCCAAGTTCCCCGGGGATAGCGGCACCTACGAGCAGTACTTC. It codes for CASSPKFPGDSGTYEQYF.

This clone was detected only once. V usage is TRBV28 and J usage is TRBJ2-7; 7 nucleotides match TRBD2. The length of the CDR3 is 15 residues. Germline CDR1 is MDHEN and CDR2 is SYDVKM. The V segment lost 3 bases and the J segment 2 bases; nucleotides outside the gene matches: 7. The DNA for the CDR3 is TGTGCCAGCAGTTTTACGGGAGGACCTCCCTACGAGCAGTACTTC. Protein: CASSFTGGPPYEQYF. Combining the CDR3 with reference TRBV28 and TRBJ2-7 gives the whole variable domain DVKVTQSSRYLVKRTGEKVFLECVQDMDHENMFWYRQDPGLGLRLIYFSYDVKMKEKGDIPEGYSVSREKKERFSLILESASTNQTSMYLCASSFTGGPPYEQYFGPGTRLTVT.

CDR3 residues: CASSLIGQGYSGNTIYF. The CDR3 nucleotides read TGTGCCAGCAGTCTAATAGGTCAGGGGTACTCTGGAAACACCATATATTTT. The V call is TRBV7-2, the J call TRBJ1-3, with a possible D match to TRBD1 (6 bases). Germline lookup yields CDR1 SGHTA and CDR2 FQGNSA. The CDR3 extends over 17 amino acids. Trimming took 6 bases from V and 0 from J, leaving 18 bases between them.

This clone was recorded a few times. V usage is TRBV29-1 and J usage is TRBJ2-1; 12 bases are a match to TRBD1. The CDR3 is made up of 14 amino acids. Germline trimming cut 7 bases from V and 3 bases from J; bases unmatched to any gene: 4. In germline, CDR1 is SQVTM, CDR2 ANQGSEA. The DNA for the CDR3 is TGCAGCGCTAGGGACAGGGGGCTCTACAATGAGCAGTTCTTC. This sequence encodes CSARDRGLYNEQFF.

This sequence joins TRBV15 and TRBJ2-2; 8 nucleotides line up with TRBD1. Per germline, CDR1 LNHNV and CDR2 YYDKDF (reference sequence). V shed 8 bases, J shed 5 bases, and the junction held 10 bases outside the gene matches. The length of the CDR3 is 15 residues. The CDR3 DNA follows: TGTGCCACCGGATCCCAGGGGGCGAGTACCGGGGAGCTGTTTTTT. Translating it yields CATGSQGASTGELFF.

The chain's CDR3 is CASSPGQGAYSNQPQHF. The DNA of the CDR3 is TGTGCCAGCAGTCCCGGACAGGGGGCTTATAGCAATCAGCCCCAGCATTTT. The V gene is TRBV27, the J gene TRBJ1-5, with TRBD1 matching over 11 bases. The CDR3 has 17 residues. Germline V gene sequence: CDR1 MNHEY, CDR2 SMNVEV (reference sequence). Trimming removed 5 bases from V and 0 bases from J; junction bases left unmatched: 6.

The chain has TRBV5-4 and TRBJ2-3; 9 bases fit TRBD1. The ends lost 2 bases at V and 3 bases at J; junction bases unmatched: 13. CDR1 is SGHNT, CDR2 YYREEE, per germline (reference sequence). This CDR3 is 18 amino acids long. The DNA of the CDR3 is TGTGCCAGCAGCTTAGGACTACAGGGGGCGATGAGGACAGATACGCAGTATTTT. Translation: CASSLGLQGAMRTDTQYF.

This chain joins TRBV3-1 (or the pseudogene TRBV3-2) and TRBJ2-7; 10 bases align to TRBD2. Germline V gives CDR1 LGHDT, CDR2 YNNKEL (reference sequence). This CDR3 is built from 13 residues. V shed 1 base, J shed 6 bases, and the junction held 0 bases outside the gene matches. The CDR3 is CASSQGLAGEQYF. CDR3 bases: TGTGCCAGCAGCCAAGGACTAGCGGGCGAGCAGTACTTC.

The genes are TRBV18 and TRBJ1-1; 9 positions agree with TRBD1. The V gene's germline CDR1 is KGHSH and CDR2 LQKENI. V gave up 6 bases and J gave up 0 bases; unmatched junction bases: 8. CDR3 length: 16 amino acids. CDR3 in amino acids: CASSRRDRALNTEAFF. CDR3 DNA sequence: TGTGCCAGCTCTCGCCGGGACAGGGCCTTGAACACTGAAGCTTTCTTT.

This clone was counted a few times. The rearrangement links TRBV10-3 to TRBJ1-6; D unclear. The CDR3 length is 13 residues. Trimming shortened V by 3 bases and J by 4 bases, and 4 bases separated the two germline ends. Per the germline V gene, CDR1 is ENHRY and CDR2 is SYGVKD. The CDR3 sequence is CAISEQYNSPLHF. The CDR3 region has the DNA TGTGCCATCAGTGAACAGTATAATTCACCCCTCCACTTT.

The CDR3 region has the DNA TGTGCCAGCAGCTTCGGAATAGGACAGGGTGGGACTGAAGCTTTCTTT. Protein product: CASSFGIGQGGTEAFF. This chain joins TRBV11-2 and TRBJ1-1, with TRBD1 identical over 8 bases. J was trimmed by 5 bases and V by 3 bases; bases with no gene match: 11. CDR3 length: 16 residues. Germline CDR1 SGHAT, CDR2 FQNNGV.

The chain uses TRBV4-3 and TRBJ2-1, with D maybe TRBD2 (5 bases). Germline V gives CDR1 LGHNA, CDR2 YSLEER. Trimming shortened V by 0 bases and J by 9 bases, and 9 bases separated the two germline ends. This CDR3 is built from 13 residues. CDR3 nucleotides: TGCGCCAGCAGCCAAGAGATAGAGGGTGAGCAGTTCTTC. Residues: CASSQEIEGEQFF.

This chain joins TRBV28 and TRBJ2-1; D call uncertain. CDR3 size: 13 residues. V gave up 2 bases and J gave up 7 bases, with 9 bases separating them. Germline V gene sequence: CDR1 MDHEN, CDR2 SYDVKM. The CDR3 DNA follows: TGTGCCAGCAGTTTACTACCTAGTAATGAGCAGTTCTTC. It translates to CASSLLPSNEQFF.

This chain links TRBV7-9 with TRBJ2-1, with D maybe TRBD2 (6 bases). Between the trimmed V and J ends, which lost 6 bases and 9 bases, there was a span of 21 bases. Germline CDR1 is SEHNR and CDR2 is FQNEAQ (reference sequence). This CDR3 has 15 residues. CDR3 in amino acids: CASRPPGLLLSEQFF. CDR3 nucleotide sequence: TGTGCCAGCAGACCGCCGGGACTCCTGCTTTCTGAGCAGTTCTTC.

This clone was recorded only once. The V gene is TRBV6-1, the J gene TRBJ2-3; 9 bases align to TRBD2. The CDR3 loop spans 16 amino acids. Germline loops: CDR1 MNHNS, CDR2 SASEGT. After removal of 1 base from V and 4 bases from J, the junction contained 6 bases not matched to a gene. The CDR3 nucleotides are TGTGCCAGCAGTGAAGGAGCGGGAGGTGTTTCAGATACGCAGTATTTT. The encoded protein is CASSEGAGGVSDTQYF.

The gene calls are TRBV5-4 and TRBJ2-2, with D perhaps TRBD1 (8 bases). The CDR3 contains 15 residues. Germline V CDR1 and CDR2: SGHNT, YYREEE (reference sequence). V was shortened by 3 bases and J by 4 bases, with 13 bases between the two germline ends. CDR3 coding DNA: TGTGCCAGCAGCTGGACAGGGAGGGGCACCGGGGAGCTGTTTTTT. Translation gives CASSWTGRGTGELFF.

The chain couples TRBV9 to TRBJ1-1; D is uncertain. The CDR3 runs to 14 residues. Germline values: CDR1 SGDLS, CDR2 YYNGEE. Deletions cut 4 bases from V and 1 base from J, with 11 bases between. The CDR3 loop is CASSLATENTEAFF. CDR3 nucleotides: TGTGCCAGCAGCCTCGCCACAGAGAACACTGAAGCTTTCTTT.

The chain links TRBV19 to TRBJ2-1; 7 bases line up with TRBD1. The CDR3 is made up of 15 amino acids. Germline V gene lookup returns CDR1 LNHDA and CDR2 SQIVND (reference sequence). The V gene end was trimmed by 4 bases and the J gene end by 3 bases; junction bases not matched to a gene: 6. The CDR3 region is CASSTLDRVYNEQFF. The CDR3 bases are TGTGCCAGTAGTACCCTAGACAGGGTCTACAATGAGCAGTTCTTC.

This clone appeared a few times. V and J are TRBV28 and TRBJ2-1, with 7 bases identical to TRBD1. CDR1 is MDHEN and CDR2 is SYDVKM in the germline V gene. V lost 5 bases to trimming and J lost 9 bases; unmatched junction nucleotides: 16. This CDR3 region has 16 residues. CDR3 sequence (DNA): TGTGCCAGCAGTGAAACAGGGGTGGGTCAAAACGTTGAGCAGTTCTTC. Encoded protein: CASSETGVGQNVEQFF.

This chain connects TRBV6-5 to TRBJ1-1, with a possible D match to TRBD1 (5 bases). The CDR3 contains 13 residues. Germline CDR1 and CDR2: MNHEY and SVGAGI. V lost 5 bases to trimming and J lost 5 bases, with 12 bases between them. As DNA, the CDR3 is TGTGCCAGCAGTACCAACAGGCGGACTGAAGCTTTCTTT. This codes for CASSTNRRTEAFF.

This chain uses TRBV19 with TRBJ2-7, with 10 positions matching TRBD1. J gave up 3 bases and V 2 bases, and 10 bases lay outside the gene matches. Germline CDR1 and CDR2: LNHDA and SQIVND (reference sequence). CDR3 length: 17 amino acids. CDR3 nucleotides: TGTGCCAGTAGTATACTTTTTTTTGGGACAGGGGTCTACGAGCAGTACTTC. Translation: CASSILFFGTGVYEQYF.

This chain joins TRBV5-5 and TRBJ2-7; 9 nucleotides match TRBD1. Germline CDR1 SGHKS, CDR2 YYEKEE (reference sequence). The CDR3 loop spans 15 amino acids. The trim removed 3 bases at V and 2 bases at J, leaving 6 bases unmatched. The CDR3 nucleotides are TGTGCCAGCAGCTCTCTGGGACAGGGACCCTACGAGCAGTACTTC. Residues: CASSSLGQGPYEQYF. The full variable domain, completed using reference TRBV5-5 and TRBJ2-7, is DAGVTQSPTHLIKTRGQQVTLRCSPISGHKSVSWYQQVLGQGPQFIFQYYEKEERGRGNFPDRFSARQFPNYSSELNVNALLLGDSALYLCASSSLGQGPYEQYFGPGTRLTVT.

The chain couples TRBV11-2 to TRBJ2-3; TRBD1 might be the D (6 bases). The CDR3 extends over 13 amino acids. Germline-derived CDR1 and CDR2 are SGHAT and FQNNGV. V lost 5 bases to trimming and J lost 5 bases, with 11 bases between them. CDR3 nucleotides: TGTGCCAGCAGCCTCGACAGGCTAGATACGCAGTATTTT. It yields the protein CASSLDRLDTQYF.

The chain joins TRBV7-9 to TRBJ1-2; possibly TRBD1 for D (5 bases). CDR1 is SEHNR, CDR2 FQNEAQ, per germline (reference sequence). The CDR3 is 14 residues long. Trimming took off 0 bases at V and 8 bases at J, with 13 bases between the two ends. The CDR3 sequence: CASSLAGRAGGYTF. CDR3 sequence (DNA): TGTGCCAGCAGCTTAGCCGGCAGGGCTGGCGGCTACACCTTC.

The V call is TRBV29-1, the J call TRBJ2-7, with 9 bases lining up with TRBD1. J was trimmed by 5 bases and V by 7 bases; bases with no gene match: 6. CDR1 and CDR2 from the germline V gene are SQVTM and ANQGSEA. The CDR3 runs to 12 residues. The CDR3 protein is CSGGTGIHEQYF. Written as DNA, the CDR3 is TGCAGCGGGGGGACAGGGATCCACGAGCAGTACTTC.